What follows is one T cell receptor (beta chain) and its context. Its antigen is still unknown. Within one base of it there is no much larger clone, and no base qualities were kept. CDR1 LNHDA and CDR2 SQIVND were looked up in the germline V gene (reference sequence). Inclusive of the bounding cysteine and phenylalanine, the CDR3 is 15 residues long. The read is trimmed to its CDR3 DNA, 45 bases read in frame from base 1. A distance of 18 bases separates the germline ends of V and J, which lose 7 bases and 3 bases respectively. These data belong to a study of beta chain features in type 1 diabetes (dated by TCRdb to the late 2010s). Describing the broader study: No differences in mean age, gender distribution, total cell number or subset yield were found between patients and healthy donors. Across all samples, 90 million to 130 million sorted cells were examined, and cell number per subset correlated strongly with RNA yield. In the study, recently diagnosed type 1 diabetes patients and matched healthy donors were compared on the TCRB repertoires of their sorted circulating CD4+ T cell subsets. Regulatory and stem cell-like memory subsets were isolated from only 8 patients and roughly eight healthy donors, whereas naive and central memory subsets came from all 30 or so donors. Study-wide conclusions, independent of this receptor: Because cDNA rather than genomic DNA was sequenced, highly expressing activated cells could have been over-represented, although no difference in activation and CD3 levels was found between groups. Naive, central memory and regulatory TCRB repertoires appeared to be more alike among patients than among healthy donors. Shorter templates might be favored by PCR, yet because patient and control samples were amplified and corrected together, any such skew would affect both groups equally. A moderate but significant shortening of TCRB CDR3 length was observed in type 1 diabetes patients in all four CD4+ subsets. Because small numbers of individuals were included in the HLA sub-analyses, any influence of HLA type on TCRB rearrangement was left unresolved. Fewer insertions and more nucleotide deletions at VDJ recombination sites were observed in patients with type 1 diabetes, implying thymic rearrangement abnormalities.

The entire isolated RNA was reverse transcribed using the High Capacity cDNA Reverse Transcription Kit, and thus expressed TCRB transcripts were sequenced. Naive, central memory and regulatory T cell samples underwent deep immunoSEQ sequencing, averaging around 4 million total reads per sample. Sorted cells were lysed in RLT buffer and RNA was extracted with DNase-treated RNeasy Micro or Mini kits, depending on cell number. Each cell subset was processed on its own to prevent cross-contamination, while patient and healthy donor samples were processed together. The immunoSEQ multiplex PCR was used to amplify TCRB sequences from cDNA, generating 87-bp fragments that spanned the CDR3 region. Sequencing of the amplicons was done on the Illumina HiSeq platform. Per the source publication's procedure: Synthetic template baselines were used to correct PCR bias computationally, reads within Hamming distance 2 were collapsed together, and singletons that could not be merged were discarded. By aligning reads against IMGT, V, D and J genes, CDR3 length, and insertions or deletions at six rearrangement sites were assigned. Within each subset, clonotype counts were normalized to the number of sorted cells before true diversity and Gini coefficients were calculated with the tcR R package. Repertoire sharing was quantified using the overlap coefficient calculated on TCRB nucleotide sequences. As a proxy for the pre-selection repertoire, out-of-frame TCRB sequences from naive cells were analyzed. TCRdb holds this immuneACCESS table with in-frame rearrangements only. Some clones are missing; in checked studies, unresolved V genes explain under half, and the rest has no known cause. V and J calls and clone size are given by that table; D and trimming were obtained from the DNA. The sample yields hundreds of thousands of clones; around 15% were counted once. Approximately 0.043% of the sample goes to the ten largest clones.

From each donor, a single peripheral blood sample of about 116 mL on average was drawn into heparinised tubes. A BD FACSAria II and a panel including CD45RO, CCR7, CD25, CD127, CD95 and CD27 were used to sort naive, central memory, regulatory and stem cell-like memory CD4+ T cells. Purity was above 95% for every sorted population. PBMCs were separated immediately by Lymphoprep density gradient centrifugation and were stained directly, without being cultured. Samples were stained and sorted in pairs, with one healthy donor and one patient per experiment, so that batch effects were minimized. The sequence came from a man aged 18 to 30 with type 1 diabetes. The V and J genes are TRBV19 and TRBJ1-2; the D gene is perhaps TRBD1, from 5 matching bases. The specimen was naive CD4+ T cells from blood. The label giving this sample's cell subset or site can be read as: true naive CD4+ T cells. The CDR3 protein is CASTAGHRPYYGYTF. The DNA sequence reads TGTGCCAGTACCGCCGGACACCGTCCCTACTATGGCTACACCTTC.